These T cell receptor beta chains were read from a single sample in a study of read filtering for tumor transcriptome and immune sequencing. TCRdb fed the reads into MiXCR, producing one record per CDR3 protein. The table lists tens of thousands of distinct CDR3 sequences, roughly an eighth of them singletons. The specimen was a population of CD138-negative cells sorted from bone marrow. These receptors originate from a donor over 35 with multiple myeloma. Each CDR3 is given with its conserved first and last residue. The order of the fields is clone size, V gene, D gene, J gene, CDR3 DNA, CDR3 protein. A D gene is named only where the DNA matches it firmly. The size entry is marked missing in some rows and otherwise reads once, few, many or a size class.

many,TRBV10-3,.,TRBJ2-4,TGTGCCACCCAGACCGTCGGCAAAAACATTCAGTACTTC,CATQTVGKNIQYF
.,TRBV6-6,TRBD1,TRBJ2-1,TGTGCCAGCATCCGGGACAGCTCCTACAATGAGCAGTTCTTC,CASIRDSSYNEQFF
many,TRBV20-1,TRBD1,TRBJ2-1,TGCAGTGCATTGGACAGGGTTGGGTACAATGAGCAGTTCTTC,CSALDRVGYNEQFF
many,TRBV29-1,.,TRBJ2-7,TGCAGCGTTGGAGGGGGACTGGAGCAGTACTTC,CSVGGGLEQYF
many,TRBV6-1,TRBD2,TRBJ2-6,TGTGCTACCGGGAGGGGGTCCGGGGCCAACGTCCTGACTTTC,CATGRGSGANVLTF
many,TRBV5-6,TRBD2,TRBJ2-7,TGTGCCAGCAGCTTAGCGGGAAGTCGGGGCTACGAGCAGTACTTC,CASSLAGSRGYEQYF
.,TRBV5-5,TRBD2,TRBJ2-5,TGTGCCAGCAGCCGACTAGCGGACCAAGAGACCCAGTACTTC,CASSRLADQETQYF
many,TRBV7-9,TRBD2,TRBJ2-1,TGTGCCAGCAGCATACGACTAGCGGGCTACAATGAGCAGTTCTTC,CASSIRLAGYNEQFF
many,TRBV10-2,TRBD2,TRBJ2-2,TGCGCCAGCAGTGAATTGCGACTAGCTGGTGTCACCGGGGAGCTGTTTTTT,CASSELRLAGVTGELFF
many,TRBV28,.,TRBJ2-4,TGTGCCAGCATGAGTCGGTCCAAAAACATTCAGTACTTC,CASMSRSKNIQYF
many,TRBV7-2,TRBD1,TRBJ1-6,TGTGCCAGCAGCTTAACACAGGGGAATTCACCCCTCCACTTT,CASSLTQGNSPLHF
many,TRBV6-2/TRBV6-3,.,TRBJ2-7,TGTGCCAGCAGTTACCTCACTGCCCGGCGGATCGAGCAGTACTTC,CASSYLTARRIEQYF
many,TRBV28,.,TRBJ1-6,TGTGCCAGCAGTAAGAACTATTCACCCCTCCACTTT,CASSKNYSPLHF
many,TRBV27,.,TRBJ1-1,TGTGCCAGCAGCTCTTCCGGAACAGGGCGCACTGAAGCTTTCTTT,CASSSSGTGRTEAFF
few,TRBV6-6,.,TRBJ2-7,TGTGCCAGCACCGGAGTGGACGAGCAGTACTTC,CASTGVDEQYF
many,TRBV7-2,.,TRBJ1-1,TGTGCCAGCAGCTTTCAGGGGCGAACTGAAGCTTTCTTT,CASSFQGRTEAFF
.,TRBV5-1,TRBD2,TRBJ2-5,TGCGCCAGCCAAAGACTAGCGGGAGCCTTGTACCAAGAGACCCAGTACTTC,CASQRLAGALYQETQYF
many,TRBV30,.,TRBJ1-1,TGTGCCTGGAGCGAACCCCCACCCGGCAGGGGCATTAGGAACACTGAAGCTTTCTTT,CAWSEPPPGRGIRNTEAFF